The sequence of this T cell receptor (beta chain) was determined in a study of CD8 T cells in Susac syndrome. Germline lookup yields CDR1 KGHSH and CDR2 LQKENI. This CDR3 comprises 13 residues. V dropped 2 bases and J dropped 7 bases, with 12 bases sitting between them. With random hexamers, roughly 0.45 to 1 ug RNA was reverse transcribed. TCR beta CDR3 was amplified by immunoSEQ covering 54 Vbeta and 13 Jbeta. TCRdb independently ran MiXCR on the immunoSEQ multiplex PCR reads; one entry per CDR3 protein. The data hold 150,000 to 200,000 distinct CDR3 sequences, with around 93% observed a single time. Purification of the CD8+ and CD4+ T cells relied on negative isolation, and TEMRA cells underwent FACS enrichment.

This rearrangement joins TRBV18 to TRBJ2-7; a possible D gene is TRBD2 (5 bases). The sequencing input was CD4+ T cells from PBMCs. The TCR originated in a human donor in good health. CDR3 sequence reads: CASSPNREKEQYF. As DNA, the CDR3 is TGTGCCAGCTCACCAAATCGGGAAAAGGAGCAGTACTTC.